Presented here are 4 T cell receptor beta chains from one specimen sequenced in a study of human T cells and chemical hapten exposure. TCRdb ran MiXCR on the RACE reads and lists one entry per CDR3 protein. This table holds 330,000 or so distinct CDR3 sequences, just under 6.5% found once. Time point in this sample: patch test 2, 6 weeks after DPC sensitization. Treatment: therapeutic diphenylcyclopropenone sensitization with weekly scalp DPC. Sample: whole blood, taken in connection with sensitization to the hapten diphenylcyclopropenone (DPC). Receptors were obtained from a woman aged 18-29 years with alopecia areata. Some clones in this sample may be carry-over from other donors' samples.

This chain joins TRBV29-1 and TRBJ2-7, with TRBD1 matching 8 bases. With V trimmed by 3 bases and J by 3 bases, 7 bases remained unmatched. Germline V gene data show CDR1 as SQVTM and CDR2 as ANQGSEA. The CDR3 consists of 14 residues. The DNA of the CDR3 is TGCAGCGTTGAGCTCCAGGGGGCAGTCTACGAGCAGTACTTC. This sequence encodes CSVELQGAVYEQYF.

The chain couples TRBV28 to TRBJ2-3; 10 nucleotides match TRBD1. CDR1 and CDR2 from the germline V gene are MDHEN and SYDVKM. The CDR3 sequence is 18 residues long. V lost 4 bases to trimming and J lost 1 base; unmatched junction nucleotides: 11. The CDR3 protein is CASSSIGQGVEGTDTQYF. Written as DNA, the CDR3 is TGTGCCAGCAGTTCCATTGGACAGGGGGTCGAGGGCACAGATACGCAGTATTTT.

The J gene is TRBJ2-3, the V gene TRBV20-1; the match to TRBD2 covers 12 bases. The CDR3 runs to 16 residues. J lost 0 bases, V lost 6 bases, and 7 bases had no gene match. Germline CDR1 and CDR2: DFQATT and SNEGSKA (reference sequence). CDR3 sequence reads: CSATPLAGGSTDTQYF. DNA for the CDR3: TGCAGTGCCACCCCACTAGCGGGGGGAAGCACAGATACGCAGTATTTT.

Only a few counts were recorded for this clonotype. The rearrangement links TRBV6-5 to TRBJ1-6; tentatively, D is TRBD1 (6 bases). CDR3 length: 16 residues. Trimming left V 2 bases short and J 14 bases short, with 22 bases between. Germline V gives CDR1 MNHEY, CDR2 SVGAGI. The CDR3 DNA sequence: TGTGCCAGCAGTTACAGGATACAGGGCCAGAGGGTGTCCCTCCACTTT. This gives the protein CASSYRIQGQRVSLHF.